This TCR beta chain was captured by sequencing in a study of T cells after yellow fever vaccination (dated by TCRdb to between 2017 and 2020). Regarding the research as a whole: Libraries from fractions with low cell numbers were prepared with the SMART-Seq v4 Ultra Low Input RNA kit. To track T-cell clones before and after primary and booster YFV17D yellow fever vaccination, bulk TCR alpha and beta repertoires were sequenced longitudinally. The cohort comprised two healthy male donors, one aged 18 to 29 and one aged 30 to 40 years. Blood samples were taken at several timepoints before and after primary and secondary immunization, and bulk PBMC replicates and cell subsets were isolated.

Per the publication, the treatment or condition label means: live attenuated yellow fever vaccine strain. At every blood-draw timepoint, two biological replicates of bulk PBMCs were collected. PBMCs were isolated from peripheral blood using a standard Ficoll-Paque protocol. TriZol was used to extract RNA from bulk PBMCs, from CD4 and CD8 fractions, and from dextramer-positive and dextramer-negative fractions. The reads were generated on an Illumina NovaSeq 6000. TCR cDNA was synthesized by 5'RACE template switching, which introduced a universal primer site and unique molecular identifiers. cDNA synthesis was primed from both the TCR alpha and TCR beta constant segments. Two PCR steps were used to amplify libraries, with sample barcodes and sequencing adapters being added in the second step. Libraries were sequenced on Illumina HiSeq 2500 (2x100 bp) or NovaSeq (2x150 bp). On the study's bioinformatics: MIGEC handled demultiplexing of reads and collapsing into UMI consensus sequences, while MiXCR performed V(D)J alignment. Using edgeR on replicate PBMC samples, clonotypes were called vaccine-responding if FDR was below 0.01 and the log2 fold change was above 5 up to day 15. Bulk clonotypes were assigned CD4 or CD8 identity according to which sequenced CD4 or CD8 repertoire held them at higher abundance. TCRdb reprocessed the public reads (quality trimming at Q25 with fastp, clone calling with MiXCR) and kept in-frame beta chains. Rows are combined by CDR3 protein, so each entry shows the most common genes and DNA. For this entry, the V and J calls and clone size follow TCRdb and not the study's own pipeline. Counted in this sample were about 340,000 distinct CDR3 sequences; roughly 4% of them appeared once. The ten biggest clones cover 20% to 25% of the sample.

In its sample, this clonotype was seen many times. This receptor's antigen is unknown. Per-nucleotide qualities are absent, and no much larger clonotype sits a single base away. Here is what the overall study found, with its caveats: Because abundant contaminating clonotypes from the bulk population could be contained in FACS-sorted repertoires, computational filtering was required. A small fraction of clonotypes appeared in both the CD4 and CD8 compartments, likely as a result of convergent recombination. Because the study included only two donors, the extent to which the findings can be generalized is limited. The secondary T-cell response was weaker than the primary response but faster, peaking on day 5 instead of day 15. After the booster, most clones that had expanded after primary vaccination were detected again (about 95% of CD4 and about 88% of CD8), suggesting broad maintenance of memory.

The receptor comes from a young man who received the YFV17D yellow fever vaccine. Source: PBMCs, taken 5 days after the yellow fever booster vaccination.

The CDR3 amino acid sequence is: CASMSRGDGEQFF. The sequenced DNA is TGTGCCAGCATGAGCCGGGGGGACGGTGAGCAGTTCTTC. Here the chain combines TRBV11-2 and TRBJ2-1, and TRBD2 matches 7 of the central bases. Trimming removed 7 bases from V and 9 bases from J; the gene matches leave 9 bases unexplained. Sequences SGHAT (CDR1) and FQNNGV (CDR2) are obtained from the germline V gene. Taken from cysteine to phenylalanine, the CDR3 has 13 residues. Kept here is only the CDR3 DNA, which spans 39 bases and is read in frame from base 1.